The 32 T cell receptor beta chains below were found in one sample sequenced in a study of blood T cell repertoires in COVID-19. Data came from immunoSEQ multiplex PCR; TCRdb stores just in-frame clones and leaves some out. The table lists approximately 210,000 clones, over 75% of them singletons. The sequencing input was PBMCs or T cells enriched from blood (not recorded which). The origin of the receptors is a man between 25 and 39 years old with acute COVID-19.

The chain uses TRBV12-2 and TRBJ2-3; the DNA was not used to check the table's D call, TRBD1. TRBV12-2 is termed a pseudogene. The length of the CDR3 is 16 residues. CDR3 protein: CASLTSLLGLQDTQYF. CDR3 DNA: TGTGCAAGTCTCACGAGCCTTCTGGGGCTACAAGATACGCAGTATTTT.

This clone has only a few counts. This sequence joins TRBV6-5 and TRBJ1-2; tentative D call: TRBD1 (5 bases). Trimming took 3 bases from V and 2 from J, leaving 10 bases between them. The CDR3 length is 14 residues. The germline CDR1 and CDR2 sequences are MNHEY and SVGAGI. CDR3 sequence (DNA): TGTGCCAGCAGTTATGACAGATTAAACTATGGCTACACCTTC. This codes for CASSYDRLNYGYTF.

The rearrangement links TRBV7-3 to TRBJ2-1; possibly TRBD2 for D (7 bases). The CDR3 sequence is 15 residues long. Between the trimmed V and J ends, which lost 5 bases and 7 bases, there was a span of 18 bases. Germline V gene sequence: CDR1 SGHTA, CDR2 FQGTGA. CDR3: CASSRGAGSRNEQFF. Here the CDR3 DNA reads TGTGCCAGCAGCCGGGGGGCAGGGAGTAGGAATGAGCAGTTCTTC.

The rearrangement links TRBV3-1 (or the pseudogene TRBV3-2) to TRBJ2-7, with 10 bases fitting TRBD2. V shed 6 bases and J 5 bases; nucleotides not matched to a gene: 4. The CDR3 runs to 13 residues. CDR1 is LGHDT, CDR2 YNNKEL, per germline (reference sequence). In nucleotides, the CDR3 is TGTGCCAGCAGTAGCGGGGGGAGGAACGAGCAGTACTTC. Its translation: CASSSGGRNEQYF.

The chain links TRBV6-5 to TRBJ1-1, with D perhaps matching TRBD1 (5 bases). The CDR3 is 15 amino acids. V lost 5 bases and J 1 base, leaving 14 bases between the germline ends. Germline CDR1 and CDR2: MNHEY and SVGAGI. CDR3 sequence: CASSPTTGGNTEAFF. In DNA form, the CDR3 reads TGTGCCAGCAGTCCTACCACGGGGGGGAACACTGAAGCTTTCTTT.

This clone was picked up a small number of times. V usage is TRBV5-1 and J usage is TRBJ1-1; TRBD1 aligns across 10 bases. CDR3 length: 15 amino acids. Germline V CDR1 and CDR2: SGHRS, YFSETQ. J was trimmed by 6 bases and V by 4 bases; bases with no gene match: 9. The CDR3 DNA is TGCGCCAGCAGCGGAACCGGGACAGGGGCCGCTGAAGCTTTCTTT. Translation gives CASSGTGTGAAEAFF.

This sequence joins TRBV5-4 and TRBJ2-7; D might be TRBD2 (5 bases). Between the trimmed V and J ends, which lost 0 bases and 5 bases, there was a span of 9 bases. This CDR3 contains 13 residues. Germline CDR1 SGHNT, CDR2 YYREEE (reference sequence). The CDR3 region has the DNA TGTGCCAGCAGCTTGGTCGGGGTCCACGAGCAGTACTTC. Translated, it gives CASSLVGVHEQYF.

This clone has a single count. The J gene is TRBJ1-5, the V gene TRBV2, with TRBD1 as a possible D gene (5 bases). Trimming left V 2 bases short and J 6 bases short, with 8 bases between. Germline V gene lookup returns CDR1 SNHLY and CDR2 FYNNEI. CDR3 length: 13 residues. The CDR3 coding sequence is TGTGCCAGCAGTGAATCGGGGGTTCAGCCCCAGCATTTT. This sequence encodes CASSESGVQPQHF. Supplemented by reference TRBV2 and TRBJ1-5, the full variable domain reads EPEVTQTPSHQVTQMGQEVILRCVPISNHLYFYWYRQILGQKVEFLVSFYNNEISEKSEIFDDQFSVERPDGSNFTLKIRSTKLEDSAMYFCASSESGVQPQHFGDGTRLSIL.

The chain joins TRBV5-1 to TRBJ1-1; a possible D gene is TRBD1 (5 bases). This CDR3 has 17 residues. Trimming pared 3 bases from V and 0 bases from J, leaving 18 bases between. The germline CDR1 and CDR2 sequences are SGHRS and YFSETQ. CDR3 protein: CASSSPPRQSLNTEAFF. The CDR3 nucleotides read TGCGCCAGCAGCTCCCCCCCTAGACAGAGCCTGAACACTGAAGCTTTCTTT.

The rearrangement links TRBV19 to TRBJ2-1; possibly TRBD1 for D (6 bases). The CDR3 totals 14 residues. Germline values: CDR1 LNHDA, CDR2 SQIVND (reference sequence). The ends were cut back, 4 bases at V and 2 bases at J, with 9 bases in the middle. The CDR3 region has the DNA TGTGCCAGTAGTACCAGGACAGCCTACAATGAGCAGTTCTTC. It yields the protein CASSTRTAYNEQFF.

V and J are TRBV4-1 and TRBJ2-1; TRBD1 matches at 7 bases. Germline trimming cut 4 bases from V and 10 bases from J; bases unmatched to any gene: 10. This CDR3 is 14 amino acids long. Germline values: CDR1 MGHRA, CDR2 YSYEKL. The CDR3 region is CASSLSTGTGEQFF. The CDR3 region has the DNA TGCGCCAGCAGCCTTTCGACAGGGACGGGCGAGCAGTTCTTC.

This rearrangement joins TRBV27 to TRBJ2-7; 7 positions match TRBD1. The CDR3 has 15 amino acids. Trimming removed 5 bases from V and 0 bases from J; junction bases left unmatched: 7. Per the germline V gene, CDR1 is MNHEY and CDR2 is SMNVEV (reference sequence). CDR3 DNA: TGTGCCAGCAGTCCGACAGGGCCCAGCTCCTACGAGCAGTACTTC. Translated, it gives CASSPTGPSSYEQYF.

This clone was found once. This rearrangement joins TRBV6-6 to TRBJ2-7; D might be TRBD2 (6 bases). With 6 bases removed from V and 0 bases from J, the gap between germline ends came to 15 bases. The length of the CDR3 is 15 residues. Per the germline V gene, CDR1 is MNHNY and CDR2 is SVGAGI (reference sequence). CDR3 in DNA: TGTGCCAGCAGGGAGGGATACGGGTCCTCCTACGAGCAGTACTTC. Translated: CASREGYGSSYEQYF.

This chain uses TRBV6-5 with TRBJ1-6; D is unclear. CDR1 is MNHEY, CDR2 SVGAGI, per germline. This CDR3 is 15 amino acids long. The V gene lost 6 bases and the J gene lost 6 bases, with 15 bases spanning the gap. CDR3 region: CASRPSQGSNSPLHF. The CDR3 DNA is TGTGCCAGCAGGCCTAGTCAAGGGAGTAATTCACCCCTCCACTTT.

The chain is built from TRBV27 and TRBJ1-4; TRBD1 agrees at 8 bases. CDR3 length equals 11 residues. V was pared by 2 bases and J by 13 bases, with 0 bases of the junction left unmatched. Germline V gene lookup returns CDR1 MNHEY and CDR2 SMNVEV (reference sequence). The CDR3 sequence: CASSLGTGLFF. The DNA for the CDR3 is TGTGCCAGCAGTTTAGGGACAGGACTGTTTTTT.

The chain employs TRBV7-9 and TRBJ2-5; 7 nucleotides agree with TRBD1. V lost 0 bases and J lost 5; bases outside the gene matches: 6. The CDR3 consists of 15 residues. CDR1 is SEHNR and CDR2 is FQNEAQ in the germline V gene (reference sequence). CDR3 protein: CASSLAKQGTETQYF. The CDR3 DNA is TGTGCCAGCAGCTTAGCGAAACAGGGGACGGAGACCCAGTACTTC. The entire variable domain, with the rest obtained from reference TRBV7-9 and TRBJ2-5, is as follows: DTGVSQNPRHKITKRGQNVTFRCDPISEHNRLYWYRQTLGQGPEFLTYFQNEAQLEKSRLLSDRFSAERPKGSFSTLEIQRTEQGDSAMYLCASSLAKQGTETQYFGPGTRLLVL.

The rearrangement joins TRBV7-3 to TRBJ2-7, with 8 bases aligning to TRBD2. The CDR3 is 15 residues long. Losses at the gene ends were 2 bases for V and 5 bases for J; bases not matched to a gene: 8. Germline assignment: CDR1 SGHTA and CDR2 FQGTGA. The CDR3 is CASSLQRGGFNEQYF. For the CDR3, the DNA is TGTGCCAGCAGCTTACAACGGGGGGGCTTCAACGAGCAGTACTTC.

V and J are TRBV6-5 and TRBJ2-1; perhaps TRBD1 as D (6 bases). The CDR3 has 15 amino acids. V was pared by 6 bases and J by 0 bases, with 12 bases between. Germline-derived CDR1 and CDR2 are MNHEY and SVGAGI. This CDR3 is CASRGDRSSYNEQFF. The CDR3 DNA is TGTGCCAGCAGAGGCGACAGGAGCTCCTACAATGAGCAGTTCTTC.

The V gene is TRBV19, the J gene TRBJ1-1; 12 nucleotides align to TRBD1. Losses at the gene ends were 0 bases for V and 3 bases for J; bases not matched to a gene: 5. CDR1 and CDR2 (germline): LNHDA, SQIVND (reference sequence). The CDR3 covers 17 residues. CDR3 coding DNA: TGTGCCAGTAGTATAGAGGGGACAGGGGGCAGGTACACTGAAGCTTTCTTT. Protein product: CASSIEGTGGRYTEAFF.

The CDR3: CASSLFQGLMNTEAFF. Here the CDR3 DNA reads TGTGCCAGTAGTTTGTTTCAGGGGTTAATGAACACTGAAGCTTTCTTT. The V gene is TRBV19, the J gene TRBJ1-1; D perhaps matches TRBD1 (6 bases). The length of the CDR3 is 16 residues. The V gene's germline CDR1 is LNHDA and CDR2 SQIVND (reference sequence). The V gene lost 5 bases and the J gene lost 0 bases, with 16 bases spanning the gap.

This clone came up a few times. Other DNA sequences in the same sample also yield this CDR3. The chain employs TRBV4-1 and TRBJ2-4; no reliable D call. Germline V gives CDR1 MGHRA, CDR2 YSYEKL. This CDR3 has 16 residues. V was pared by 3 bases and J by 0 bases, with 12 bases between. CDR3 coding DNA: TGCGCCAGCAGCCAGGAAACAGCCCTAGCCAAAAACATTCAGTACTTC. As protein: CASSQETALAKNIQYF.

The CDR3, as DNA: TGCAGCGTCGCAAGTGACAGGGGGCAGGACTATGGCTACACCTTC. Translating it yields CSVASDRGQDYGYTF. The chain combines TRBV29-1 with TRBJ1-2; 10 bases agree with TRBD1. The V gene's germline CDR1 is SQVTM and CDR2 ANQGSEA. After removal of 6 bases from V and 3 bases from J, the junction contained 10 bases not matched to a gene. The CDR3 covers 15 residues.

The V call is TRBV6-5, the J call TRBJ1-5; 7 bases line up with TRBD1. The J segment lost 11 bases and the V segment lost 4 bases, leaving 14 bases of the junction unmatched. CDR3 size: 15 residues. Germline V lookup: CDR1 MNHEY, CDR2 SVGAGI. CDR3 DNA sequence: TGTGCCAGCAGTTCCTCCGGGACAGTCGCATGGGCCCAGCATTTT. Amino acid sequence: CASSSSGTVAWAQHF.

The V gene is TRBV11-2, the J gene TRBJ1-5, with D unclear. Trimming pared 1 base from V and 2 bases from J, leaving 12 bases between. CDR3 length: 16 residues. Looked up from germline, CDR1 is SGHAT and CDR2 is FQNNGV. The CDR3 protein is CASSLGGGMGNQPQHF. DNA of the CDR3: TGTGCCAGCAGCTTAGGTGGCGGGATGGGCAATCAGCCCCAGCATTTT.

Only one count was recorded for this clone. V is TRBV6-5 and J is TRBJ2-7; a weak D match, TRBD2 (7 bases). V gave up 2 bases and J gave up 6 bases, with 14 bases separating them. The CDR3 has 14 residues. CDR1 is MNHEY, CDR2 SVGAGI, per germline. CDR3 sequence reads: CASSYGGGLGEQYF. CDR3 nucleotide sequence: TGTGCCAGCAGTTACGGGGGGGGGCTGGGCGAGCAGTACTTC.

This chain uses TRBV6-1 with TRBJ2-1, with D unclear. Trimming shortened V by 2 bases and J by 3 bases, and 5 bases separated the two germline ends. CDR1 and CDR2 from the germline V gene are MNHNS and SASEGT. The CDR3 loop spans 13 amino acids. The CDR3 DNA reads as TGTGCCAGCAGTGAATTCCGCTACAATGAGCAGTTCTTC. Its translation: CASSEFRYNEQFF.

This sequence joins TRBV5-1 and TRBJ2-7; 7 bases map to TRBD1. This CDR3 is 15 amino acids long. Germline V gene data show CDR1 as SGHRS and CDR2 as YFSETQ. V trimming: 0 bases; J trimming: 3 bases; junction bases outside the gene matches: 6. The CDR3: CASSLVLDRDYEQYF. The CDR3 bases are TGCGCCAGCAGCTTGGTCCTTGACAGGGACTACGAGCAGTACTTC.

The chain has TRBV6-5 and TRBJ2-7; a weak D match, TRBD2 (6 bases). The V gene's germline CDR1 is MNHEY and CDR2 SVGAGI. V lost 6 bases, J lost 7 bases, and 19 bases lay in between. The CDR3 is 14 residues long. The CDR3 sequence: CASRPPGSGREQYF. CDR3 nucleotides: TGTGCCAGCAGGCCCCCGGGCTCGGGGAGGGAGCAGTACTTC.

This chain joins TRBV5-4 and TRBJ1-1, with D possibly TRBD1 on 5 matching bases. V shed 1 base and J shed 5 bases, with 15 bases lying between them. The CDR3 consists of 15 residues. Germline V gives CDR1 SGHNT, CDR2 YYREEE (reference sequence). CDR3: CASSLLGGTGTEAFF. CDR3 bases: TGTGCCAGCAGCTTGTTGGGGGGGACGGGTACTGAAGCTTTCTTT.

The chain links TRBV6-5 to TRBJ2-7; TRBD1 matches 9 bases. Germline V gene sequence: CDR1 MNHEY, CDR2 SVGAGI. With 2 bases clipped from V and 4 bases from J, the junction kept 0 bases outside the gene matches. This CDR3 comprises 13 residues. CDR3 residues: CASSYDRGYEQYF. As DNA, the CDR3 is TGTGCCAGCAGTTACGACAGGGGGTACGAGCAGTACTTC.

This clone was picked up one time. The V and J genes are TRBV11-1 and TRBJ2-3; 9 nucleotides align to TRBD2. The CDR3 runs to 15 residues. Looked up from germline, CDR1 is SGHAT and CDR2 is FQDESV (reference sequence). The trim removed 3 bases at V and 6 bases at J, leaving 7 bases unmatched. The CDR3 DNA reads TGTGCCAGCAGCTTCTTTAGCGGGGGCGGGGATACGCAGTATTTT. It yields the protein CASSFFSGGGDTQYF.

The chain employs TRBV9 and TRBJ1-3; tentatively, D is TRBD1 (6 bases). The CDR3 has 14 amino acids. Germline lookup yields CDR1 SGDLS and CDR2 YYNGEE. Trimming removed 3 bases at V and 8 bases at J, with 15 bases between. The CDR3 nucleotides read TGTGCCAGCAGCGCACAGGGCGGTCGAGACACCATATATTTT. Protein: CASSAQGGRDTIYF.